A single sample gave rise to the 19 T cell receptor beta chains below, sequenced in a study of CD8 T cells in ankylosing spondylitis. Each CDR3 protein is one row after TCRdb ran MiXCR on the 5' RACE reads. The sample has about 150,000 distinct CDR3 sequences, 25% to 35% seen once. Sequenced input: synovial fluid, either unsorted or a sorted T cell fraction (not recorded which). The receptors stem from a male donor with ankylosing spondylitis.

The rearrangement uses TRBV5-1 and TRBJ1-1; 9 bases line up with TRBD1. J lost 7 bases, V lost 4 bases, and 8 bases had no gene match. The CDR3 totals 14 residues. CDR1 SGHRS and CDR2 YFSETQ come from the germline V gene. CDR3 in amino acids: CASSPGQGYSEAFF. In DNA form, the CDR3 reads TGCGCCAGCAGCCCGGGACAGGGTTATAGTGAAGCTTTCTTT.

Relative to its sample, this clonotype is medium-sized. V and J are TRBV12-3 or TRBV12-4 and TRBJ2-1; tentative D call: TRBD2 (5 bases). V gave up 5 bases and J gave up 4 bases, with 9 bases separating them. This CDR3 region has 13 residues. The CDR3 DNA reads TGTGCCAGCAGTCAACTAGAATACAATGAGCAGTTCTTC. Residues: CASSQLEYNEQFF.

The genes are TRBV12-3 or TRBV12-4 and TRBJ2-5; D gene ambiguous. The CDR3 extends over 15 amino acids. V lost 4 bases, J lost 4 bases, and 16 bases lay in between. The CDR3 DNA follows: TGTGCCAGCAGTTACACACGGATGGCAGGAGAGACCCAGTACTTC. Protein sequence: CASSYTRMAGETQYF.

This clonotype has only a few counts. The rearrangement joins TRBV2 to TRBJ1-2; 7 nucleotides agree with TRBD1. There are 12 residues in the CDR3. Losses at the gene ends were 6 bases for V and 7 bases for J; bases not matched to a gene: 5. Germline V CDR1 and CDR2: SNHLY, FYNNEI. The CDR3 DNA follows: TGTGCCAGCAGACCGACAGGGTCTGGCTACACCTTC. Translating it yields CASRPTGSGYTF.

The chain recombines TRBV18 with TRBJ2-7, with D possibly TRBD2 on 6 matching bases. Germline CDR1 reads KGHSH; CDR2 reads LQKENI. The V end lost 3 bases, the J end lost 3 bases, and 18 bases lay between the germline ends. CDR3 length equals 16 residues. The CDR3 bases are TGTGCCAGCTCACCGGGGGGTCCCCTATCTAGCTACGAGCAGTACTTC. Translated, it gives CASSPGGPLSSYEQYF.

This clonotype has at least ten counts. The chain combines TRBV11-2 with TRBJ2-1; the D gene is possibly TRBD2 (5 bases). This CDR3 contains 15 residues. The V gene's germline CDR1 is SGHAT and CDR2 FQNNGV. Trimming shortened V by 3 bases and J by 0 bases, and 9 bases separated the two germline ends. Here the CDR3 reads CASSFQRSSYNEQFF. CDR3 nucleotide sequence: TGTGCCAGCAGCTTCCAGCGGTCCTCCTACAATGAGCAGTTCTTC.

The rearrangement joins TRBV7-2 to TRBJ1-2, with D maybe TRBD1 (6 bases). This CDR3 has 14 amino acids. The V gene lost 1 base and the J gene lost 13 bases, with 19 bases spanning the gap. The V gene's germline CDR1 is SGHTA and CDR2 FQGNSA. This CDR3 reads CASSLEKVMDSSTF. As DNA, the CDR3 is TGTGCCAGCAGCTTAGAAAAAGTTATGGACAGTTCCACCTTC.

The genes are TRBV12-3 or TRBV12-4 and TRBJ2-3; 9 nucleotides agree with TRBD1. The CDR3 covers 13 residues. Losses at the gene ends were 7 bases for V and 5 bases for J; bases not matched to a gene: 4. The CDR3 sequence: CASNRQGVDTQYF. In DNA, the CDR3 is TGTGCCAGCAACCGACAGGGGGTAGATACGCAGTATTTT.

J is TRBJ2-3 and V is TRBV2, with 13 bases aligning to TRBD2. This CDR3 contains 17 residues. The V gene's germline CDR1 is SNHLY and CDR2 FYNNEI. J was trimmed by 2 bases and V by 6 bases; bases with no gene match: 8. The DNA for the CDR3 is TGTGCCAGCAGGCCGGGACTAGCGGGGTGGAACACAGATACGCAGTATTTT. It is translated as CASRPGLAGWNTDTQYF.

This clonotype was counted between two and nine times. V gene TRBV7-6 combines with J gene TRBJ2-3, with 7 bases lining up with TRBD2. This CDR3 is 14 amino acids long. The V gene end was trimmed by 3 bases and the J gene end by 3 bases; junction bases not matched to a gene: 3. Germline V gene data show CDR1 as SGHVS and CDR2 as FNYEAQ. The CDR3 coding sequence is TGTGCCAGCAGCTTGGGGACTACAACAGATACGCAGTATTTT. This gives the protein CASSLGTTTDTQYF.

The V and J genes are TRBV7-2 and TRBJ2-1; unclear D gene. Germline CDR1 SGHTA, CDR2 FQGNSA. V was trimmed by 5 bases and J by 2 bases, leaving 16 bases between them. The length of the CDR3 is 16 residues. The CDR3 loop reads CASSPALRWTYNEQFF. For the CDR3, the DNA is TGTGCCAGCAGCCCCGCCCTGCGTTGGACCTACAATGAGCAGTTCTTC.

Of note for this clonotype: Since a much larger clone is just one base distant, this may be a read error. The rearrangement joins TRBV27 to TRBJ1-5, with a possible D match to TRBD1 (5 bases). The CDR3 is 15 residues long. CDR1 MNHEY and CDR2 SMNVEV come from the germline V gene (reference sequence). The CDR3 bases are TGTGCCAGCAGTTTGAGATGGGGGAGCAATCAGACCCAGCATTTT. It encodes CASSLRWGSNQTQHF.

To note about this clonotype: One end of the junction fails to match germline, which may point to a read error. The rearrangement links TRBV5-1 to TRBJ2-7, with D perhaps given as TRBD1 or TRBD2 (5 bases each). Germline V lookup: CDR1 SGHRS, CDR2 YFSETQ. This CDR3 spans 14 amino acids. In DNA form, the CDR3 reads TGCGCCAGCAGCCCGATGACCGGGACGCCTGAGCAGAACTTC. This gives the protein CASSPMTGTPEQNF.

The chain recombines TRBV6-5 with TRBJ2-1; the D gene is possibly TRBD1 (6 bases). The V and J ends lost 2 bases and 2 bases respectively, with 10 bases between them. The CDR3 runs 15 residues. Germline values: CDR1 MNHEY, CDR2 SVGAGI. CDR3 loop: CASSYRGGAYNEQFF. The CDR3 coding sequence is TGTGCCAGCAGTTACCGAGGGGGAGCCTACAATGAGCAGTTCTTC.

The chain links TRBV5-1 to TRBJ2-1; 7 bases map to TRBD1. This CDR3 has 15 amino acids. Germline assignment: CDR1 SGHRS and CDR2 YFSETQ. V lost 5 bases to trimming and J lost 2 bases; unmatched junction nucleotides: 7. The CDR3 DNA sequence: TGCGCCAGCAGGGGAGACAGGGCTACCTACAATGAGCAGTTCTTC. This gives the protein CASRGDRATYNEQFF.

This clonotype was recorded at least ten times. The chain uses TRBV3-1 and TRBJ1-6, with D perhaps matching TRBD1 (5 bases). CDR3 size: 14 residues. CDR1 is LGHDT and CDR2 is YNNKEL in the germline V gene (reference sequence). Trimming left V 4 bases short and J 9 bases short, with 13 bases between. The CDR3 DNA sequence: TGTGCCAGCAGCCTACCCGGGGGTGGTTCACCCCTCCACTTT. Translated: CASSLPGGGSPLHF.

There are a few counts of this clonotype. CDR3 amino acids: CASSLGEADTQYF. Here the CDR3 DNA reads TGTGCCAGCAGTTTGGGGGAGGCAGATACGCAGTATTTT. The chain has TRBV12-3 or TRBV12-4 and TRBJ2-3, with D tentatively TRBD2 (6 bases). CDR3 size: 13 residues. Trimming cost V 3 bases and J 4 bases, with 8 bases left between them.

V and J are TRBV9 and TRBJ2-2; a weak D match, TRBD1 (6 bases). The CDR3 is 16 amino acids. The germline V gene has CDR1 SGDLS and CDR2 YYNGEE. V lost 4 bases and J 1 base, leaving 14 bases between the germline ends. CDR3 nucleotides: TGTGCCAGCAGCCAGGGAACGGGACAGAACACCGGGGAGCTGTTTTTT. Translation gives CASSQGTGQNTGELFF.

The chain employs TRBV6-5 and TRBJ2-3, with D unresolved. V lost 10 bases, J lost 4 bases, and 9 bases lay in between. From germline, CDR1 is MNHEY and CDR2 SVGAGI. The CDR3 covers 11 residues. CDR3 in amino acids: CATMRADTQYF. The CDR3 DNA reads as TGTGCCACCATGCGTGCAGATACGCAGTATTTT.